The 10 T cell receptor beta chains below come from one sample, sequenced in a study of metastatic and nonmetastatic thyroid tumors. TCRdb reanalyzed the PCR reads via MiXCR. The repertoire holds tens of thousands of clones, with around 19% as singletons. Patients were all untreated before their thyroid surgery. The specimen sequenced was adjacent normal tissue. The source is a male donor with papillary thyroid cancer or a benign thyroid nodule (not recorded which). Some clones in this sample may be carry-over from other donors' samples.

The gene calls are TRBV24-1 and TRBJ2-3, with D hard to call. The CDR3 length is 13 residues. V lost 3 bases to trimming and J lost 0 bases, with 3 bases between them. Germline V gene data show CDR1 as KGHDR and CDR2 as SFDVKD. CDR3 DNA: TGTGCCACCAGTGATGCTAGCACAGATACGCAGTATTTT. It codes for CATSDASTDTQYF.

This clone was recorded many times. V is TRBV28 and J is TRBJ2-5; 9 bases align to TRBD1. V lost 8 bases and J lost 3; bases outside the gene matches: 10. The CDR3 covers 15 residues. CDR1 and CDR2 (germline): MDHEN, SYDVKM. The CDR3 DNA is TGTGCCAGCGCTCCATCGGGGACAGGGAAAGAGACCCAGTACTTC. Protein sequence: CASAPSGTGKETQYF.

This clone was seen a single time. V gene TRBV20-1 combines with J gene TRBJ1-6; 7 nucleotides match TRBD1. The V gene end was trimmed by 6 bases and the J gene end by 10 bases; junction bases not matched to a gene: 9. The germline V gene encodes CDR1 DFQATT and CDR2 SNEGSKA (reference sequence). The CDR3 consists of 13 residues. DNA of the CDR3: TGCAGTGCCACGGAGACAGGGAGCTCACCCCTCCACTTT. Protein: CSATETGSSPLHF.

This clone has at least ten counts. This chain joins TRBV18 and TRBJ2-3, with a weak D call TRBD2 (6 bases). The CDR3 covers 16 residues. Trimming pared 3 bases from V and 2 bases from J, leaving 15 bases between. CDR1 is KGHSH and CDR2 is LQKENI in the germline V gene. The CDR3: CASSPPAEGLTDTQYF. CDR3 bases: TGTGCCAGCTCACCTCCGGCGGAGGGCCTCACAGATACGCAGTATTTT.

This clone was detected ten times or more. The chain is built from TRBV3-1 and TRBJ2-7, with D unclear. V was pared by 2 bases and J by 2 bases, with 7 bases between. The CDR3 extends over 13 amino acids. Germline V gives CDR1 LGHDT, CDR2 YNNKEL (reference sequence). CDR3 region: CASSQWQAYEQYF. Written as DNA, the CDR3 is TGTGCCAGCAGCCAATGGCAGGCCTACGAGCAGTACTTC.

This clone was found many times. V is TRBV5-1 and J is TRBJ1-4; D is possibly TRBD1 (6 bases). The V end lost 6 bases, the J end lost 3 bases, and 15 bases lay between the germline ends. Looked up from germline, CDR1 is SGHRS and CDR2 is YFSETQ. The CDR3 sequence is 15 residues long. Here the CDR3 reads CASTAEGGANEKLFF. The CDR3 DNA reads TGCGCCAGCACCGCGGAGGGGGGTGCTAATGAAAAACTGTTTTTT. The variable domain in full, with the rest retrieved from reference TRBV5-1 and TRBJ1-4, is KAGVTQTPRYLIKTRGQQVTLSCSPISGHRSVSWYQQTPGQGLQFLFEYFSETQRNKGNFPGRFSGRQFSNSRSEMNVSTLELGDSALYLCASTAEGGANEKLFFGSGTQLSVL.

This clone is classed as medium-sized. The chain is built from TRBV12-3 or TRBV12-4 and TRBJ2-7; D is uncertain. The CDR3 loop spans 13 amino acids. V gave up 6 bases and J gave up 4 bases, with 13 bases separating them. In DNA, the CDR3 is TGTGCCAGCAGCTCGGACGGAAGATACGAGCAGTACTTC. Protein: CASSSDGRYEQYF.

This clone is termed medium-sized (0.01 to 0.1%). The chain links TRBV6-1 to TRBJ1-3; unclear D gene. Germline CDR1 and CDR2: MNHNS and SASEGT. V was trimmed by 3 bases and J by 0 bases, leaving 15 bases between them. This CDR3 has 17 residues. The CDR3 DNA follows: TGTGCCAGCAGTGAGGCAAGGGCAGGCCACTCTGGAAACACCATATATTTT. It translates to CASSEARAGHSGNTIYF.

As to this clone: The junction and the germline gene differ at one end; a read error may be behind it. The chain is built from TRBV12-3 or TRBV12-4 and TRBJ1-2, with a possible D match to TRBD1 (5 bases). This CDR3 region has 15 residues. CDR3 in DNA: TGTGCCAGCAGCGGGACGCTAGAGACTAACTATGTCTACACCTTC. It encodes CASSGTLETNYVYTF.

This clone showed up many times. The rearrangement joins TRBV20-1 to TRBJ1-2, with D hard to call. Germline V lookup: CDR1 DFQATT, CDR2 SNEGSKA (reference sequence). The CDR3 runs 15 residues. V gave up 1 base and J gave up 4 bases, with 16 bases separating them. The CDR3 protein is CSARVTGVLSYGYTF. The CDR3 coding sequence is TGCAGTGCTAGAGTAACTGGGGTTCTTAGCTATGGCTACACCTTC.